The sequence of this T cell receptor (beta chain) was determined in a study of human T cells and chemical hapten exposure. Whole-study context: The variation in per-sample TCR yields arose mainly from small differences in pooled library volumes.

The library attached unique molecular identifiers to individual cDNA molecules. From the RACE reads, TCRdb called clonotypes with MiXCR, one entry per CDR3 protein. The table has 130,000 or so distinct CDR3 sequences, roughly 9.5% seen once; the top ten hold roughly 1.6%. Time point reported: healthy volunteer bleed at 2 weeks. Extraction yielded total RNA from whole blood (unfractionated). CDR3 length equals 14 residues. Germline assignment: CDR1 SGHRS and CDR2 YFSETQ. In regard to this clonotype: At one end, the junction sequence differs from germline, possibly due to a read error.

This chain connects TRBV5-1 to TRBJ2-5; the match to TRBD2 covers 10 bases. The clonotype was recovered from a male donor in good health. Some clones in this sample may be carry-over from other donors' samples. The sequenced sample was whole blood. CDR3 sequence reads: CTSSGRAGVETQYF. DNA for the CDR3: TGCACCAGCAGCGGGAGGGCGGGAGTGGAGACCCAGTACTTC. The complete variable domain, with remaining parts taken from reference TRBV5-1 and TRBJ2-5, reads KAGVTQTPRYLIKTRGQQVTLSCSPISGHRSVSWYQQTPGQGLQFLFEYFSETQRNKGNFPGRFSGRQFSNSRSEMNVSTLELGDSALYLCTSSGRAGVETQYFGPGTRLLVL.